These 21 T cell receptor beta chains came from one sample sequenced in a study of OX40 agonist ivuxolimab in advanced cancers. The library was built by means of the immunoSEQ multiplex PCR assay. TCRdb mirrors the immuneACCESS table, restricted to in-frame sequences. Some clones are absent from its copies; in checked studies, under half trace to an unresolved V gene, and the reason for the others is unknown. In this sample the table shows 60,000 or so clones, approximately 90% of which occur a single time. More than 15% of the sample is held by the ten biggest clonotypes. The sequencing used CD4+ or CD8+ T cells sorted from blood, collected in a trial of the OX40 agonist ivuxolimab. Receptors originate from an adult with an advanced solid tumor such as melanoma, head and neck, liver or kidney cancer.

This clone is a singleton in its sample. The rearrangement joins TRBV30 to TRBJ1-3; D remains ambiguous. CDR1 GTSNPN and CDR2 SVGIG come from the germline V gene (reference sequence). The V and J ends lost 0 bases and 0 bases respectively, with 12 bases between them. The CDR3 runs to 16 residues. The CDR3 reads CAWSVPRSSSGNTIYF. Here the CDR3 DNA reads TGTGCCTGGAGTGTACCCAGAAGCAGCTCTGGAAACACCATATATTTT.

This clone was seen a handful of times. The gene calls are TRBV19 and TRBJ1-5; 7 bases are shared with TRBD1. V lost 6 bases and J lost 3; bases outside the gene matches: 8. Germline CDR1 and CDR2: LNHDA and SQIVND (reference sequence). The CDR3 runs 15 residues. The CDR3 DNA reads as TGTGCCAGTAGGGGGGGACAGACAGTCAATCAGCCCCAGCATTTT. Amino acid sequence: CASRGGQTVNQPQHF.

V and J are TRBV6-1 and TRBJ2-7; the match to TRBD2 covers 12 bases. The V and J ends lost 4 bases and 7 bases, in that order; junction bases with no gene match: 2. CDR3 size: 13 residues. CDR1 and CDR2 (germline): MNHNS, SASEGT. The CDR3 protein is CASSATSGREQYF. The DNA for the CDR3 is TGTGCCAGCAGTGCTACTAGCGGGAGGGAGCAGTACTTC.

The chain joins TRBV11-2 to TRBJ1-3; the D gene is possibly TRBD1 (5 bases). V was trimmed by 5 bases and J by 8 bases, leaving 13 bases between them. The CDR3 spans 13 residues. Per the germline V gene, CDR1 is SGHAT and CDR2 is FQNNGV. DNA of the CDR3: TGTGCCAGCAGCCCGGTGGCCAGGGACACCATATATTTT. Its translation is CASSPVARDTIYF.

The J gene is TRBJ2-1, the V gene TRBV19; D might be TRBD2 (5 bases). Germline V CDR1 and CDR2: LNHDA, SQIVND (reference sequence). V gave up 10 bases and J gave up 3 bases, with 13 bases separating them. The CDR3 is 13 amino acids. The CDR3 is CATVAGLYNEQFF. In nucleotides, the CDR3 is TGTGCCACCGTGGCCGGACTCTACAATGAGCAGTTCTTC. Together with reference TRBV19 and TRBJ2-1, the CDR3 gives the full variable domain: DGGITQSPKYLFRKEGQNVTLSCEQNLNHDAMYWYRQDPGQGLRLIYYSQIVNDFQKGDIAEGYSVSREKKESFPLTVTSAQKNPTAFYLCATVAGLYNEQFFGPGTRLTVL.

CDR3 sequence: CASSLGPNEKLFF. The CDR3 DNA follows: TGTGCCAGCAGTCTAGGGCCTAATGAAAAACTGTTTTTT. V usage is TRBV28 and J usage is TRBJ1-4; no clear D gene. V lost 5 bases to trimming and J lost 3 bases, with 7 bases between them. The CDR3 length is 13 residues. Germline lookup yields CDR1 MDHEN and CDR2 SYDVKM.

The chain couples TRBV29-1 to TRBJ2-1; D might be TRBD2 (6 bases). V was shortened by 0 bases and J by 5 bases, with 11 bases between the two germline ends. This CDR3 comprises 14 residues. In germline, CDR1 is SQVTM, CDR2 ANQGSEA. CDR3 DNA: TGCAGCGTTGAAGAAACCCAGCGGGACAATGAGCAGTTCTTC. It translates to CSVEETQRDNEQFF.

V gene TRBV28 combines with J gene TRBJ1-4, with a possible D match to TRBD1 (6 bases). Trimming pared 3 bases from V and 8 bases from J, leaving 16 bases between. Germline CDR1 is MDHEN and CDR2 is SYDVKM. The CDR3 sequence is 15 residues long. CDR3 nucleotides: TGTGCCAGCAGTTTCCCCAGAGGGGGAGCCGAAAAACTGTTTTTT. Translated, it gives CASSFPRGGAEKLFF.

The chain links TRBV5-1 to TRBJ2-6, with 7 bases lining up with TRBD1. CDR3 size: 16 residues. J was trimmed by 2 bases and V by 0 bases; bases with no gene match: 2. Germline V gene lookup returns CDR1 SGHRS and CDR2 YFSETQ. The CDR3: CASSLVGTAGANVLTF. The CDR3 DNA reads as TGCGCCAGCAGCTTGGTGGGGACAGCTGGGGCCAACGTCCTGACTTTC. Full variable domain (rest looked up from reference TRBV5-1 and TRBJ2-6): KAGVTQTPRYLIKTRGQQVTLSCSPISGHRSVSWYQQTPGQGLQFLFEYFSETQRNKGNFPGRFSGRQFSNSRSEMNVSTLELGDSALYLCASSLVGTAGANVLTFGAGSRLTVL.

Only a few counts were recorded for this clone. V gene TRBV28 combines with J gene TRBJ2-4; 7 bases line up with TRBD2. Per the germline V gene, CDR1 is MDHEN and CDR2 is SYDVKM. V shed 5 bases, J shed 6 bases, and the junction held 10 bases outside the gene matches. CDR3 length: 15 amino acids. Here the CDR3 DNA reads TGTGCCAGCAGTCGTTCGGGGGAGGGCGGAAACATTCAGTACTTC. This sequence encodes CASSRSGEGGNIQYF.

V gene TRBV27 combines with J gene TRBJ2-5; D is unclear. CDR3 length equals 15 residues. The germline V and J ends were trimmed by 5 bases and 5 bases, with 18 bases remaining between them. Germline assignment: CDR1 MNHEY and CDR2 SMNVEV (reference sequence). In nucleotides, the CDR3 is TGTGCCAGCAGTCCGACCCTAGGCGGTGGGGAGACCCAGTACTTC. It is translated as CASSPTLGGGETQYF.

The chain recombines TRBV28 with TRBJ1-1; tentatively, D is TRBD1 (5 bases). This CDR3 region has 12 residues. V was trimmed by 2 bases and J by 10 bases, leaving 11 bases between them. Germline assignment: CDR1 MDHEN and CDR2 SYDVKM. CDR3 nucleotides: TGTGCCAGCAGTTTACTCCAGGGAGGAGCTTTCTTT. Its translation: CASSLLQGGAFF.

This chain links TRBV5-6 with TRBJ2-5, with TRBD1 identical over 7 bases. CDR1 is SGHDT and CDR2 is YYEEEE in the germline V gene. Unmatched junction bases numbered 11, after V lost 4 bases and J lost 5 bases. The CDR3 consists of 15 residues. CDR3 in amino acids: CASSRTWDSKETQYF. DNA for the CDR3: TGTGCCAGCAGCAGGACATGGGACAGTAAGGAGACCCAGTACTTC.

V is TRBV11-3 and J is TRBJ2-3; D is unresolved. Trimming removed 3 bases from V and 1 base from J, with 11 bases in between. The CDR3 runs to 15 residues. CDR1 SGHNT and CDR2 YENEEA come from the germline V gene. CDR3 region: CASSFGGVGTDTQYF. Written as DNA, the CDR3 is TGTGCCAGCAGCTTTGGCGGAGTGGGCACAGATACGCAGTATTTT.

This chain uses TRBV5-6 with TRBJ1-2, with D possibly matching TRBD1 (5 bases). Trimming shortened V by 2 bases and J by 2 bases, and 10 bases separated the two germline ends. CDR1 is SGHDT, CDR2 YYEEEE, per germline. CDR3 size: 14 residues. CDR3 DNA sequence: TGTGCCAGCAGCTTCCAGACAGAGAACTATGGCTACACCTTC. Translated, it gives CASSFQTENYGYTF.

The chain combines TRBV6-5 with TRBJ2-7; the D is unclear. The germline V and J ends were trimmed by 7 bases and 3 bases, with 16 bases remaining between them. Germline lookup yields CDR1 MNHEY and CDR2 SVGAGI. The CDR3 is 14 amino acids. CDR3 sequence (DNA): TGTGCCAGCACGCGATTCTCCGTGGGCTACGAGCAGTACTTC. Its translation is CASTRFSVGYEQYF.

In nucleotides, the CDR3 is TGCGCCAGCAGTGAGTGGCAGAGCACAGATACGCAGTATTTT. This sequence encodes CASSEWQSTDTQYF. The chain links TRBV10-1 to TRBJ2-3; D ambiguous. The germline V gene encodes CDR1 WNHNN and CDR2 SYGVQD (reference sequence). The CDR3 extends over 14 amino acids. Between the trimmed V and J ends, which lost 1 base and 0 bases, there was a span of 5 bases.

In DNA, the CDR3 is TGTGCCAGCAGCAGACAGGGGGCCGGCAATCAGCCCCAGCATTTT. It specifies CASSRQGAGNQPQHF. This chain connects TRBV13 to TRBJ1-5; 10 nucleotides agree with TRBD1. This CDR3 is built from 15 residues. After removal of 5 bases from V and 2 bases from J, the junction contained 3 bases not matched to a gene. The V gene's germline CDR1 is PRHDT and CDR2 FYEKMQ (reference sequence).

The gene calls are TRBV28 and TRBJ1-5; D is undetermined. V was pared by 7 bases and J by 2 bases, with 12 bases between. Germline assignment: CDR1 MDHEN and CDR2 SYDVKM. The CDR3 contains 14 residues. The CDR3 nucleotides are TGTGCCAGCAACCACGACCGAGGCAATCAGCCCCAGCATTTT. It yields the protein CASNHDRGNQPQHF.

The J gene is TRBJ2-7, the V gene TRBV7-3; no firm D call. The V end was cut by 5 bases, the J end by 0 bases, with 14 bases between. Germline lookup yields CDR1 SGHTA and CDR2 FQGTGA. The length of the CDR3 is 15 residues. The CDR3 spells CASSISRRSSYEQYF. In DNA form, the CDR3 reads TGTGCCAGCAGCATAAGTCGGAGAAGCTCCTACGAGCAGTACTTC.

This clone was detected a few times. The chain employs TRBV27 and TRBJ2-7; D gene unclear. The CDR3 runs 13 residues. With 0 bases removed from V and 5 bases from J, the gap between germline ends came to 8 bases. CDR1 is MNHEY and CDR2 is SMNVEV in the germline V gene (reference sequence). The CDR3: CASSLSFGNEQYF. DNA of the CDR3: TGTGCCAGCAGTTTATCCTTTGGGAACGAGCAGTACTTC.